This is a list of T cell receptor beta chains from one sample in a study of CD4+ T cells in melanoma. The protocol was immunoSEQ multiplex PCR, while the TCRdb copy is restricted to in-frame clones and leaves out a portion. Seen here are more than 8,500 clones, roughly two thirds observed once, and the top ten hold about 20%. Sequencing was performed on peripheral blood. These receptors originate from a human donor with melanoma. The CDR3 runs from the conserved cysteine through the conserved F or W. The D gene is left open where the match is weak. The size field is filled for only some rows; it gives once, few, many or a size class.

TRBV6-5	TRBJ1-3	.	TRBD1	TGTGCCAGCAGCCTAACCACAGGGGCTGGAAACACCATATATTTT	CASSLTTGAGNTIYF
TRBV11-2	TRBJ2-1	.	TRBD2	TGTGCCAGCAGCTTAGATCGGGGGGGCAGGTCCTACAATGAGCAGTTCTTC	CASSLDRGGRSYNEQFF
TRBV27	TRBJ1-3	.	.	TGTGCCAGCAGTTTAGCGGGGGGAGTTGGAAACACCATATATTTT	CASSLAGGVGNTIYF
TRBV21-1	TRBJ2-7	.	.	TGTGCCAGCAGCGAAACAAGACAGGCAAGCTTC	CASSETRQASF
TRBV6-6	TRBJ1-2	.	.	TGTGCCAGCTTGCAGAATGGCTACACCTTC	CASLQNGYTF
TRBV30	TRBJ2-5	once	.	TGTGCCTGGAGGCCGACAGGATCCCAAGAGACCCAGTACTTC	CAWRPTGSQETQYF
TRBV5-1	TRBJ2-4	.	.	TGCGCCAGCAGCTTGGGTAGTTCTACAAGAAACATTCAGTACTTC	CASSLGSSTRNIQYF
TRBV5-2	TRBJ2-7	once	.	TGTGCCAGCAGCTCCGTGGGGGGTTACGAGCAGTACTTC	CASSSVGGYEQYF
TRBV7-6	TRBJ2-7	once	.	TGTGCCAGCAGCTTAGAACGCCCTCCGGCCTACGAGCAGTACTTC	CASSLERPPAYEQYF
TRBV15	TRBJ2-4	once	.	TGTGCCACCAGCAGAGATCTGTTGGACATTCAGTACTTC	CATSRDLLDIQYF
TRBV12-5	TRBJ1-1	.	.	TGTGCTAGTGGTTTGGTTAACAGGGAGGTTGAAGCTTTCTTT	CASGLVNREVEAFF
TRBV7-3	TRBJ1-1	few	TRBD1	TGTGCCAGCAGGTCCTGGGACAGGGACACTGAAGCTTTCTTT	CASRSWDRDTEAFF
TRBV6-5	TRBJ1-5	.	.	TGTGCCAGCGGGAACAGGGACAATCAGCCCCAGCATTTT	CASGNRDNQPQHF
TRBV7-7	TRBJ2-6	.	TRBD2	TGTGCTAGCAGCGGCGTCGGGGGGTCCGGGGCCAACGTCCTGACTTTC	CASSGVGGSGANVLTF
TRBV9	TRBJ2-2	.	TRBD2	TGTGCCAGCAGCGTGATCGGGGGGACGAACACCGGGGAGCTGTTTTTT	CASSVIGGTNTGELFF
TRBV7-3	TRBJ2-2	.	TRBD1	TGTGCCAGCAGCTACGGACAGGGGCCCGGGGAGCTGTTTTTT	CASSYGQGPGELFF
TRBV7-2	TRBJ2-3	.	TRBD2	TGTGCCAGCAGCTCCCGCGGGACTAGGGGTCGGGATACGCAGTATTTT	CASSSRGTRGRDTQYF
TRBV27	TRBJ2-6	.	.	TGTGCCAGCAGTTTATTCTGGGGGGCTGGGGCCAACGTCCTGACTTTC	CASSLFWGAGANVLTF
TRBV11-2	TRBJ2-7	.	.	TGTGCCAGCAGCTTTGGGGGGCAGGGACGCGAGCAGTACTTC	CASSFGGQGREQYF
TRBV7-9	TRBJ1-5	.	TRBD1	TGTGCCAGCAGCTCAGCCGGGACAGGGGCTCTCGCACCCCAGCATTTT	CASSSAGTGALAPQHF